A selection of T cell receptor beta chains follows, all from one sample in a study. Each CDR3 protein gets one entry after TCRdb re-called the reads with MiXCR. The sample holds more than 5,500 distinct CDR3 sequences, 30% to 35% seen once. Sample: blood. Receptor source: a human donor. Both conserved end residues are part of each CDR3. A D gene is named only where the DNA matches it firmly. Where a row states a size, it is once, few, many or the class of an expanded clone; other rows omit it.

length: 14
J: TRBJ1-2
D: .
size: medium-sized
V: TRBV20-1
CDR3: CSARGAQGIHGYTF
DNA: TGCAGTGCTCGAGGCGCGCAGGGTATCCACGGCTACACCTTC

length: 13
J: TRBJ1-1
D: TRBD1
size: many
V: TRBV29-1
CDR3: CSVQGTGRTEAFF
DNA: TGCAGCGTTCAAGGGACAGGGAGGACTGAAGCTTTCTTT

length: 18
J: TRBJ1-6
D: .
size: medium-sized
V: TRBV14
CDR3: CASSQGYRDGSYNSPLHF
DNA: TGTGCCAGCAGCCAAGGCTACCGGGACGGCTCCTATAATTCACCCCTCCACTTT

length: 12
J: TRBJ1-1
D: .
size: medium-sized
V: TRBV29-1
CDR3: CSISQGKTEAFF
DNA: TGCAGCATTTCCCAGGGTAAAACTGAAGCTTTCTTT

length: 13
J: TRBJ2-5
D: .
size: medium-sized
V: TRBV25-1
CDR3: CASNGQFQETQYF
DNA: TGTGCCAGCAATGGACAGTTCCAAGAGACCCAGTACTTC

length: 14
J: TRBJ1-1
D: TRBD1
size: medium-sized
V: TRBV29-1
CDR3: CSVPGQGPQGEAFF
DNA: TGCAGCGTTCCGGGACAGGGGCCCCAGGGGGAAGCTTTCTTT

length: 15
J: TRBJ1-2
D: .
size: .
V: TRBV29-1
CDR3: CSVEGQGFRNGGYTF
DNA: TGCAGCGTTGAAGGGCAGGGTTTTCGTAATGGTGGCTACACCTTC

length: 16
J: TRBJ2-2
D: .
size: few
V: TRBV26
CDR3: CASSSISGRHGGSCFF
DNA: .

length: 16
J: TRBJ1-6
D: .
size: once
V: TRBV4-2
CDR3: CASSQGEGSNNSPLHF
DNA: TGTGCCAGCAGCCAAGGGGAAGGGTCCAATAATTCACCCCTCCACTTT

length: 14
J: TRBJ1-1
D: .
size: medium-sized
V: TRBV4-2
CDR3: CASSQDYANTEAFF
DNA: TGTGCCAGCAGCCAAGATTATGCCAACACTGAAGCTTTCTTT

length: 14
J: TRBJ1-6
D: .
size: medium-sized
V: TRBV12-3/TRBV12-4
CDR3: CASSLMKGVSPLHF
DNA: TGTGCCAGCAGTTTAATGAAAGGGGTTTCACCCCTCCACTTT

length: 14
J: TRBJ2-5
D: .
size: medium-sized
V: TRBV5-1
CDR3: CASSLIGVQETQYF
DNA: TGCGCCAGCAGCTTGATCGGGGTCCAAGAGACCCAGTACTTC

length: 16
J: TRBJ2-1
D: TRBD2
size: medium-sized
V: TRBV20-1
CDR3: CSALPPGLANGDEQFF
DNA: TGCAGTGCTCTACCGCCGGGACTAGCGAATGGGGATGAGCAGTTCTTC

length: 10
J: TRBJ2-7
D: .
size: .
V: TRBV5-1
CDR3: CASGLGEQYF
DNA: TGCGCCAGCGGCCTGGGGGAGCAGTACTTC

length: 12
J: TRBJ1-1
D: .
size: many
V: TRBV29-1
CDR3: CSVEQGTSEAFF
DNA: TGCAGCGTTGAACAGGGGACGTCTGAAGCTTTCTTT

length: 16
J: TRBJ2-7
D: .
size: .
V: TRBV20-1
CDR3: CSANKGGPGNLGEQYF
DNA: TGCAGTGCAAACAAGGGGGGGCCAGGGAACTTAGGTGAGCAGTACTTC

length: 14
J: TRBJ1-1
D: .
size: .
V: TRBV7-3
CDR3: CASSLTGRGAEAFF
DNA: TGTGCCAGCAGCTTAACGGGCAGGGGCGCTGAAGCTTTCTTT

length: 15
J: TRBJ2-3
D: TRBD2
size: .
V: TRBV20-1
CDR3: CSAQSLAGDYNEQYF
DNA: TGCAGTGCACAGTCGCTAGCGGGAGACTACAATGAGCAGTATTTT

length: 13
J: TRBJ1-2
D: .
size: medium-sized
V: TRBV18
CDR3: CASSPTQGYGYTF
DNA: TGTGCCAGCTCACCAACCCAGGGGTACGGCTACACCTTC

length: 14
J: TRBJ2-7
D: .
size: medium-sized
V: TRBV29-1
CDR3: CSVAPGSLSYEQYF
DNA: TGCAGCGTGGCTCCAGGGTCTCTCTCCTACGAGCAGTACTTC

length: 15
J: TRBJ1-1
D: TRBD1
size: many
V: TRBV30
CDR3: CAWGEAGTANTEAFF
DNA: TGTGCCTGGGGGGAAGCCGGGACAGCGAACACTGAAGCTTTCTTT

length: 14
J: TRBJ1-2
D: .
size: few
V: TRBV30
CDR3: CAWKSLGGNYGYTF
DNA: TGTGCCTGGAAGAGCCTCGGGGGCAACTATGGCTACACCTTC

length: 11
J: TRBJ2-3
D: .
size: .
V: TRBV30
CDR3: CAMEGTDTQYF
DNA: TGTGCCATGGAGGGTACAGATACGCAGTATTTT

length: 13
J: TRBJ2-2
D: .
size: .
V: TRBV4-2
CDR3: CASSPVGTGELFF
DNA: TGTGCCAGCAGCCCCGTGGGCACCGGGGAGCTGTTTTTT

length: 16
J: TRBJ2-1
D: TRBD2
size: once
V: TRBV20-1
CDR3: CSASSSKRASGNEQFF
DNA: TGCAGTGCCAGCAGCTCTAAACGGGCTAGCGGCAATGAGCAGTTCTTC

length: 13
J: TRBJ1-2
D: .
size: .
V: TRBV7-8
CDR3: CARHSQRADGYTF
DNA: TGTGCCAGGCACTCTCAAAGGGCTGATGGCTACACCTTC

length: 15
J: TRBJ2-7
D: .
size: .
V: TRBV20-1
CDR3: CSARPKGRATYEQYF
DNA: TGCAGTGCTAGACCTAAAGGACGGGCGACTTACGAGCAGTACTTC

length: 13
J: TRBJ2-5
D: TRBD2
size: medium-sized
V: TRBV29-1
CDR3: CSTTGTSSETQYF
DNA: TGCAGCACGACCGGGACTAGCAGTGAGACCCAGTACTTC

length: 10
J: TRBJ1-1
D: .
size: medium-sized
V: TRBV29-1
CDR3: CSVGNTEAFF
DNA: TGCAGCGTTGGGAACACTGAAGCTTTCTTT

length: 17
J: TRBJ2-5
D: TRBD1
size: medium-sized
V: TRBV4-2
CDR3: CASSQEGGQGGRETQYF
DNA: TGTGCCAGCAGCCAAGAAGGTGGACAGGGCGGCCGAGAGACCCAGTACTTC

length: 16
J: TRBJ2-1
D: .
size: .
V: TRBV29-1
CDR3: CSVENLAGVGGNEQFF
DNA: TGCAGCGTTGAAAATTTGGCGGGAGTAGGGGGAAATGAGCAGTTCTTC

length: 13
J: TRBJ1-2
D: TRBD1
size: medium-sized
V: TRBV4-2
CDR3: CASRQGAGMLLSF
DNA: TGTGCCAGCCGACAGGGGGCAGGGATGCTCCTTTCCTTC

length: 15
J: TRBJ1-1
D: .
size: many
V: TRBV29-1
CDR3: CSVGGRTVGGTEAFF
DNA: TGCAGCGTGGGGGGAAGGACGGTTGGGGGCACTGAAGCTTTCTTT

length: 14
J: TRBJ1-3
D: .
size: .
V: TRBV5-5
CDR3: CASSFDRTGNTIYF
DNA: TGTGCCAGCAGCTTCGACAGGACTGGAAACACCATATATTTT

length: 15
J: TRBJ2-1
D: .
size: few
V: TRBV5-1
CDR3: CASSFDSWTYNEQFF
DNA: TGCGCCAGCAGCTTCGACTCCTGGACCTACAATGAGCAGTTCTTC

length: 10
J: TRBJ2-1
D: .
size: .
V: TRBV30
CDR3: CAWGHNEQFF
DNA: TGTGCCTGGGGACACAATGAGCAGTTCTTC

length: 23
J: TRBJ1-1
D: .
size: .
V: TRBV29-1
CDR3: CSVEDGGAGQPQHFGQLNTEAFF
DNA: .

length: 12
J: TRBJ2-5
D: .
size: medium-sized
V: TRBV18
CDR3: CASSDNRGTQYF
DNA: TGTGCCAGCTCGGACAATCGGGGGACCCAGTACTTC

length: 15
J: TRBJ2-3
D: .
size: many
V: TRBV6-5
CDR3: CASSYGFRRQDTQYF
DNA: TGTGCCAGCAGTTATGGGTTTAGGAGACAAGATACGCAGTATTTT

length: 12
J: TRBJ1-1
D: .
size: .
V: TRBV7-8
CDR3: CASSLTGVEAFF
DNA: TGTGCCAGCAGCTTAACAGGTGTTGAAGCTTTCTTT

length: 15
J: TRBJ2-1
D: TRBD2
size: .
V: TRBV29-1
CDR3: CSVEIGLAGPIEQFF
DNA: TGCAGCGTTGAGATCGGACTAGCGGGACCTATTGAGCAGTTCTTC

length: 14
J: TRBJ2-1
D: TRBD2
size: many
V: TRBV29-1
CDR3: CSVVLLAGINEQFF
DNA: TGCAGCGTTGTCCTTTTAGCGGGTATTAATGAGCAGTTCTTC

length: 12
J: TRBJ1-5
D: .
size: .
V: TRBV29-1
CDR3: CSSLQGEQPQHF
DNA: TGCAGCAGTCTACAGGGAGAACAGCCCCAGCATTTT

length: 17
J: TRBJ2-1
D: .
size: medium-sized
V: TRBV4-2
CDR3: CASSQESMGELYNEQFF
DNA: TGTGCCAGCAGCCAAGAATCCATGGGGGAGTTATACAATGAGCAGTTCTTC

length: 14
J: TRBJ1-2
D: .
size: .
V: TRBV4-2
CDR3: CASSQEVMNYGYTF
DNA: TGTGCCAGCAGCCAAGAGGTCATGAACTATGGCTACACCTTC

length: 12
J: TRBJ1-2
D: TRBD1
size: medium-sized
V: TRBV29-1
CDR3: CSVAGQRFGYTF
DNA: TGCAGCGTAGCGGGACAGAGATTTGGCTACACCTTC